This TCR beta chain derives from a study of early stage breast cancer tumors (dated by TCRdb to about 2017). Broadly, across the study: Of the 15 to 20 invasive breast tumors, around twelve were found to be estrogen receptor-positive, progesterone receptor-positive and HER2-negative. The samples as a whole yielded approximately 3,000,000 detected templates, corresponding to 900,000 to 1,100,000 unique clonotypes. On average, each sample had roughly 9.7-fold read coverage. Eight of the 12 ER+/PR+/HER2- tumors were invasive ductal carcinomas, while the other four were invasive lobular carcinomas.

The germline V gene (reference sequence) supplies CDR1 SEHNR and CDR2 FQNEAQ. Trimming takes 2 bases from V and 0 bases from J, and the germline ends sit 17 bases apart. The CDR3 has 18 amino acids, counting the end cysteine and phenylalanine. Only the CDR3 DNA stays, 54 bases, in frame from base 1. The study profiled bulk TCR beta-chain repertoires in matched peripheral blood, tumor and adjacent normal breast tissue taken from approximately 16 patients with early-stage breast cancer. Before surgery, roughly 4.5-10 mL of whole blood was collected into EDTA tubes and then processed within 2 hours. Ficoll-Paque centrifugation in SepMate-50 tubes was used to isolate peripheral blood mononuclear cells. For storage in liquid nitrogen, PBMCs were cryopreserved as aliquots of roughly 1.8 to 4.5 million cells in around 90% FBS with about 10% DMSO. Genomic DNA was extracted with the Qiagen AllPrep DNA/RNA Mini kit.

What the authors observed across the whole study: Enriched TCRB sequences shared across patients were found to be mostly commonly generated sequences that were unlikely to play an important role in the tumor microenvironment. Because the cohort was small, analysis by tumor subtype was not possible. Compared with adjacent normal breast tissue, tumors had higher clonality and about 2.5-fold greater T cell density. Greater similarity was observed between blood and normal breast repertoires than between blood and tumor repertoires, and tumor was distinguished from normal in about 85% of the 16 patients when each tissue was compared with blood. Sequencing bulk genomic DNA from unsorted cells could not capture chain pairing or functional markers like CD4, CD8 and FOXP3.

As concerns this clone: What antigen it recognizes has not been identified. No much larger clonotype is one base removed from it; base qualities were not supplied.

Every sample was amplified as two independent genomic DNA replicates, using roughly 0.45 ug for blood and roughly 1.6 ug for tumor or normal breast. Following the manufacturer's instructions, the ImmunoSeq Intro kit was used to carry out TCRB sequencing on genomic DNA. The multiplex PCR ran for 30 to 35 cycles using proprietary primers and spike-in control sequences for absolute quantification. An 87-bp fragment spanning the CDR3 and flanking V and J genes was sequenced with single-end 150-bp reads. Each lane of an Illumina MiSeq using version 3.0 chemistry carried seven multiplexed samples, with two replicates per sample. From the authors' description of their analysis: The vendor's proprietary pipeline handled the raw data processing, merging both replicates into a single result for each sample. A clonotype was defined as productive rearrangements that share the same V-gene family, CDR3 amino acid sequence and J-gene segment. Clonality was computed as 1 minus the normalized Shannon entropy (Pielou evenness) of TCRB abundances. To estimate T cell density, the total number of templates was divided by the input cell count, which was inferred from how much DNA went in. Recon with default parameters was used to estimate total repertoire diversity and clonality. A clonotype counted as tumor-enriched if its abundance in tumor exceeded 0.1% and was at least 32-fold higher than its abundance in normal breast. TCRdb carries this immuneACCESS record with in-frame sequences only. Its versions omit some clonotypes, under half of them owing to an unresolved V gene in the studies checked, with the rest unexplained. V, J and clone size are taken as reported in that table, and D and trimming were inferred from the DNA itself. The sample yields roughly 58,000 clones; around 90% were counted once. The top ten hold less than 5% of the sample.

The sequenced sample was blood. Recombination linked TRBV7-9 to TRBJ1-3; matching of 5 bases hints at TRBD1 as the D gene. This TCR derives from a person aged 65-85 years with breast cancer. The nucleotides are TGTGCCAGCAGCTTAAAGTCAGGGTGGCGGGACTCTGGAAACACCATATATTTT. The resulting protein is CASSLKSGWRDSGNTIYF.